These 24 T cell receptor beta chains were all obtained from the same sample, sequenced in a study of blood T cell repertoires in COVID-19. Here immunoSEQ multiplex PCR was the method, and the copy in TCRdb shows in-frame clones only, minus some. The sample contains some 250,000 clones, around 79% of which appear only once. Sequencing was done on a sample of peripheral blood. Receptors originate from a woman of 80 years or more with acute or convalescent COVID-19.

The chain employs TRBV2 and TRBJ2-7; TRBD2 matches at 9 bases. V lost 0 bases and J lost 7; bases outside the gene matches: 7. This CDR3 spans 15 amino acids. From germline, CDR1 is SNHLY and CDR2 FYNNEI. The CDR3 sequence: CASSEARTSVGEQYF. The CDR3 region has the DNA TGTGCCAGCAGTGAAGCGAGGACTAGCGTGGGGGAGCAGTACTTC. Using reference TRBV2 and TRBJ2-7 for the parts outside the CDR3, the full variable domain is EPEVTQTPSHQVTQMGQEVILRCVPISNHLYFYWYRQILGQKVEFLVSFYNNEISEKSEIFDDQFSVERPDGSNFTLKIRSTKLEDSAMYFCASSEARTSVGEQYFGPGTRLTVT.

V and J are TRBV4-3 and TRBJ1-3, with D unclear. Trimming took off 0 bases at V and 0 bases at J, with 6 bases between the two ends. The CDR3 runs 15 residues. Germline V gives CDR1 LGHNA, CDR2 YSLEER. This CDR3 reads CASSQEEYSGNTIYF. DNA for the CDR3: TGCGCCAGCAGCCAAGAGGAGTACTCTGGAAACACCATATATTTT.

Here the CDR3 reads CAWSVRLADGPWSYEQYF. CDR3 sequence (DNA): TGTGCCTGGAGTGTACGACTAGCGGACGGCCCCTGGTCCTACGAGCAGTACTTC. The chain has TRBV30 and TRBJ2-7; 9 bases map to TRBD2. The V segment lost 0 bases and the J segment 1 base; nucleotides outside the gene matches: 13. CDR1 GTSNPN and CDR2 SVGIG come from the germline V gene (reference sequence). The CDR3 has 18 amino acids.

The V call is TRBV5-1, the J call TRBJ1-1; tentatively, D is TRBD1 (6 bases). CDR1 and CDR2 from the germline V gene are SGHRS and YFSETQ. Trimming left V 4 bases short and J 1 base short, with 14 bases between. CDR3 length: 15 residues. CDR3 loop: CASSNTGQGNTEAFF. The CDR3 DNA sequence: TGCGCCAGCAGCAACACAGGGCAGGGGAACACTGAAGCTTTCTTT.

This chain connects TRBV7-9 to TRBJ1-4, with 7 bases identical to TRBD1. The trim removed 1 base at V and 7 bases at J, leaving 9 bases unmatched. Germline CDR1 reads SEHNR; CDR2 reads FQNEAQ (reference sequence). The CDR3 is 16 amino acids. CDR3 nucleotides: TGTGCCAGCAGCTTAGTTGAGACAGGGTGGAGTGAAAAACTGTTTTTT. This sequence encodes CASSLVETGWSEKLFF.

The rearrangement uses TRBV6-5 and TRBJ2-3; D might be TRBD2 (7 bases). The length of the CDR3 is 15 residues. Trimming removed 10 bases from V and 1 base from J, with 18 bases in between. Per germline, CDR1 MNHEY and CDR2 SVGAGI. CDR3 nucleotide sequence: TGTGCCACCCTCCCGGGGGGCCGGGGCACAGATACGCAGTATTTT. This gives the protein CATLPGGRGTDTQYF.

The chain recombines TRBV4-2 with TRBJ1-1, with 8 bases fitting TRBD1. The CDR3 sequence is 14 residues long. CDR1 is LGHNA and CDR2 is YNFKEQ in the germline V gene. V was clipped by 5 bases and J by 8 bases; unmatched bases: 10. CDR3 sequence: CASSSRTGSAEAFF. The CDR3 DNA is TGTGCCAGCAGCTCGCGGACAGGGTCGGCCGAAGCTTTCTTT.

The V call is TRBV27, the J call TRBJ1-2; 7 bases map to TRBD1. V lost 5 bases and J lost 0; bases outside the gene matches: 9. Germline loops: CDR1 MNHEY, CDR2 SMNVEV (reference sequence). The CDR3 sequence is 16 residues long. The CDR3: CASSLTGVGANYGYTF. The CDR3 DNA reads TGTGCCAGCAGTCTCACAGGGGTAGGGGCTAACTATGGCTACACCTTC.

The gene calls are TRBV12-2 and TRBJ2-3; the table gives TRBD1 as D, unverified against the DNA. TRBV12-2 is a pseudogene. The CDR3 is made up of 17 amino acids. The CDR3 DNA reads TGTGCAAGTCGCTTGATTCCGCCAGGGGGGAGTACAGATACGCAGTATTTT. It translates to CASRLIPPGGSTDTQYF.

This clone was observed a single time. The J gene is TRBJ2-1, the V gene TRBV2; 11 bases are shared with TRBD2. Trimming removed 6 bases from V and 6 bases from J; junction bases left unmatched: 7. Germline V gene lookup returns CDR1 SNHLY and CDR2 FYNNEI. The CDR3 extends over 15 amino acids. For the CDR3, the DNA is TGTGCCAGCAGCGCGGGACTAGCGGTGACCAATGAGCAGTTCTTC. Translated: CASSAGLAVTNEQFF.

The chain joins TRBV5-1 to TRBJ2-5, with TRBD2 matching 9 bases. V was clipped by 4 bases and J by 5 bases; unmatched bases: 12. The CDR3 consists of 16 residues. The germline V gene has CDR1 SGHRS and CDR2 YFSETQ. The CDR3 loop is CASSPPSGVAVETQYF. As DNA, the CDR3 is TGCGCCAGCAGCCCTCCTAGCGGGGTCGCCGTCGAGACCCAGTACTTC. Full variable domain (rest looked up from reference TRBV5-1 and TRBJ2-5): KAGVTQTPRYLIKTRGQQVTLSCSPISGHRSVSWYQQTPGQGLQFLFEYFSETQRNKGNFPGRFSGRQFSNSRSEMNVSTLELGDSALYLCASSPPSGVAVETQYFGPGTRLLVL.

This chain joins TRBV6-6 and TRBJ1-6; 7 nucleotides line up with TRBD1. There are 14 residues in the CDR3. The V gene's germline CDR1 is MNHNY and CDR2 SVGAGI (reference sequence). The junction had 5 bases not matched to a gene; V was cut back by 6 bases and J by 6 bases. The CDR3 is CASSPTGVNSPLHF. The CDR3 DNA is TGTGCCAGCAGCCCCACAGGGGTTAATTCACCCCTCCACTTT.

Points on this clone: The sample carries other DNA sequences with the same CDR3. The V gene is TRBV5-1, the J gene TRBJ2-5; 12 nucleotides line up with TRBD2. The CDR3 is 15 residues long. Germline trimming cut 2 bases from V and 4 bases from J; bases unmatched to any gene: 3. Germline assignment: CDR1 SGHRS and CDR2 YFSETQ. CDR3 sequence: CASSFLAGGRETQYF. CDR3 bases: TGCGCCAGCAGCTTCCTAGCGGGAGGGCGAGAGACCCAGTACTTC.

This chain uses TRBV3-1 (or the pseudogene TRBV3-2) with TRBJ2-4; D uncertain. CDR1 is LGHDT and CDR2 is YNNKEL in the germline V gene (reference sequence). V lost 1 base to trimming and J lost 0 bases, with 7 bases between them. The CDR3 is 15 residues long. The CDR3 nucleotides are TGTGCCAGCAGCCAAGGTGGCCTAGCCAAAAACATTCAGTACTTC. It translates to CASSQGGLAKNIQYF.

The chain uses TRBV6-5 and TRBJ2-6, with D possibly TRBD1 on 5 matching bases. V lost 6 bases and J lost 4, with 13 bases in between. The CDR3 length is 15 residues. CDR1 and CDR2 from the germline V gene are MNHEY and SVGAGI. The CDR3 protein is CASRVQGSGANVLTF. As DNA, the CDR3 is TGTGCCAGCAGAGTCCAGGGATCCGGGGCCAACGTCCTGACTTTC.

The gene calls are TRBV4-3 and TRBJ1-1; the D gene is possibly TRBD1 (5 bases). The CDR3 consists of 13 residues. Per germline, CDR1 LGHNA and CDR2 YSLEER. V lost 4 bases and J 4 bases, leaving 10 bases between the germline ends. This CDR3 is CASSPDSTTEAFF. The CDR3 region has the DNA TGCGCCAGCAGCCCAGACAGTACCACTGAAGCTTTCTTT.

This clone was counted between two and nine times. The chain is built from TRBV28 and TRBJ1-1, with 10 nucleotides matching TRBD1. J gave up 7 bases and V 6 bases, and 11 bases lay outside the gene matches. The CDR3 is 15 amino acids. The germline V gene encodes CDR1 MDHEN and CDR2 SYDVKM. CDR3 region: CASSEWTGGIGEAFF. The CDR3, as DNA: TGTGCCAGCAGCGAGTGGACAGGGGGAATAGGTGAAGCTTTCTTT.

The chain carries TRBV7-9 and TRBJ1-1; TRBD1 might be the D (6 bases). V lost 1 base and J lost 4, with 25 bases in between. The CDR3 has 19 amino acids. Germline assignment: CDR1 SEHNR and CDR2 FQNEAQ (reference sequence). The CDR3 sequence is CASSLGVIVRAGAGTEAFF. CDR3 nucleotide sequence: TGTGCCAGCAGCTTAGGGGTGATTGTCAGGGCGGGGGCTGGCACTGAAGCTTTCTTT.

This clone has more than one count but fewer than ten. The rearrangement uses TRBV19 and TRBJ2-2; no definite D call. CDR1 is LNHDA, CDR2 SQIVND, per germline (reference sequence). V was clipped by 3 bases and J by 9 bases, with 14 bases between them. The CDR3 length is 14 residues. The CDR3 here is CASSILFRRWELFF. As DNA, the CDR3 is TGTGCCAGTAGTATTTTGTTCCGCCGGTGGGAGCTGTTTTTT.

This clone has a single count. The chain is built from TRBV3-1 (or the pseudogene TRBV3-2) and TRBJ1-1; the match to TRBD1 covers 7 bases. V shed 3 bases, J shed 4 bases, and the junction held 8 bases outside the gene matches. Germline V lookup: CDR1 LGHDT, CDR2 YNNKEL (reference sequence). The CDR3 sequence is 15 residues long. The chain's CDR3 is CASSHLSNRGTEAFF. CDR3 nucleotide sequence: TGTGCCAGCAGCCACCTAAGCAACAGGGGCACTGAAGCTTTCTTT.

The chain employs TRBV27 and TRBJ2-3; the D is unclear. This CDR3 comprises 13 residues. Trimming left V 3 bases short and J 1 base short, with 5 bases between. Germline lookup yields CDR1 MNHEY and CDR2 SMNVEV (reference sequence). In DNA form, the CDR3 reads TGTGCCAGCAGTTTCTCGGGCACAGATACGCAGTATTTT. This encodes CASSFSGTDTQYF.

This clone appeared a single time. The V and J genes are TRBV5-1 and TRBJ2-1; 7 bases are shared with TRBD2. Germline values: CDR1 SGHRS, CDR2 YFSETQ. The CDR3 has 15 residues. V lost 4 bases to trimming and J lost 2 bases; unmatched junction nucleotides: 6. The CDR3 sequence: CASSKGTTTYNEQFF. DNA for the CDR3: TGCGCCAGCAGCAAAGGGACTACTACCTACAATGAGCAGTTCTTC.

This rearrangement joins TRBV6-1 to TRBJ1-2, with 7 bases identical to TRBD1. J gave up 7 bases and V 0 bases, and 8 bases lay outside the gene matches. Germline V gene sequence: CDR1 MNHNS, CDR2 SASEGT. This CDR3 has 15 residues. This CDR3 reads CASSEAGQLSGGYTF. The CDR3, as DNA: TGTGCCAGCAGTGAAGCGGGACAGCTATCCGGTGGCTACACCTTC.

In its sample, this clone was seen once. The rearrangement joins TRBV2 to TRBJ2-7, with 7 bases lining up with TRBD1. In germline, CDR1 is SNHLY, CDR2 FYNNEI. V gave up 4 bases and J gave up 5 bases; unmatched junction bases: 5. CDR3 size: 13 residues. The CDR3 reads CASSGQGFHEQYF. The CDR3 DNA follows: TGTGCCAGCAGTGGACAGGGTTTCCACGAGCAGTACTTC.